The 31 T cell receptor beta chains given below trace back to one sample, sequenced in a study of identical twins. TCRdb reprocessed the 5' RACE reads via MiXCR and lists one record per CDR3 protein. The table shows under 1 million distinct CDR3 sequences, with roughly 12% occurring only once. The same data also went into a second study, on yellow fever vaccine responses in identical twins.

Sequencing was done on a sample of PBMCs. The receptors derive from a woman aged 18-30 years in good health.

The chain links TRBV7-6 to TRBJ2-6; 10 bases line up with TRBD1. Germline CDR1 SGHVS, CDR2 FNYEAQ. CDR3 length: 21 amino acids. The trim removed 5 bases at V and 0 bases at J, leaving 16 bases unmatched. In DNA, the CDR3 is TGTGCCAGCAGCCCCCTGCCCGGGACAGGGGTCCTTTCCTCTGGGGCCAACGTCCTGACTTTC. Amino acid sequence: CASSPLPGTGVLSSGANVLTF.

The rearrangement uses TRBV2 and TRBJ1-2, with TRBD1 identical over 7 bases. J was trimmed by 0 bases and V by 7 bases; bases with no gene match: 8. The germline V gene encodes CDR1 SNHLY and CDR2 FYNNEI. The CDR3 contains 15 residues. In nucleotides, the CDR3 is TGTGCCAGCAATCGAGGGACAGATACTAACTATGGCTACACCTTC. Translated: CASNRGTDTNYGYTF.

V and J are TRBV3-1 and TRBJ1-5; D unresolved. Deletions cut 0 bases from V and 4 bases from J, with 7 bases between. CDR3 length: 14 residues. CDR1 is LGHDT and CDR2 is YNNKEL in the germline V gene (reference sequence). CDR3 sequence (DNA): TGTGCCAGCAGCCAAGAAGTGGTGAATCAGCCCCAGCATTTT. This codes for CASSQEVVNQPQHF.

V and J are TRBV25-1 and TRBJ2-6, with 7 bases fitting TRBD2. The CDR3 covers 16 residues. V lost 1 base to trimming and J lost 2 bases; unmatched junction nucleotides: 2. Per the germline V gene, CDR1 is MGHDK and CDR2 is SYGVNS. The CDR3 reads CASSEWGGAGANVLTF. In nucleotides, the CDR3 is TGTGCCAGCAGTGAATGGGGGGGGGCTGGGGCCAACGTCCTGACTTTC. The full variable domain, rest sourced from reference TRBV25-1 and TRBJ2-6, is EADIYQTPRYLVIGTGKKITLECSQTMGHDKMYWYQQDPGMELHLIHYSYGVNSTEKGDLSSESTVSRIRTEHFPLTLESARPSHTSQYLCASSEWGGAGANVLTFGAGSRLTVL.

J is TRBJ2-5 and V is TRBV12-3 or TRBV12-4; D not resolved. Trimming removed 3 bases from V and 4 bases from J, with 6 bases in between. The CDR3 runs to 12 residues. The CDR3 reads CASSFTPETQYF. The CDR3 nucleotides read TGTGCCAGCAGTTTTACACCAGAGACCCAGTACTTC.

This sequence joins TRBV7-9 and TRBJ2-1, with TRBD1 matching over 7 bases. Germline V gene lookup returns CDR1 SEHNR and CDR2 FQNEAQ (reference sequence). This CDR3 has 16 amino acids. Trimming cost V 5 bases and J 1 base; bases outside gene matches: 8. CDR3 sequence reads: CASSATTGDSYNEQFF. In nucleotides, the CDR3 is TGTGCCAGCAGCGCAACCACAGGGGATTCCTACAATGAGCAGTTCTTC.

This clonotype was counted ten times or more. The chain combines TRBV6-6 with TRBJ1-1; 10 bases agree with TRBD1. V dropped 5 bases and J dropped 5; count of bases not matched to a gene: 2. The length of the CDR3 is 13 residues. Germline-derived CDR1 and CDR2 are MNHNY and SVGAGI (reference sequence). The CDR3 region has the DNA TGTGCCAGCAGTACGGACAGGGGGACTGAAGCTTTCTTT. This codes for CASSTDRGTEAFF.

This clonotype showed up just a few times. The chain employs TRBV11-2 and TRBJ2-2; possible D gene TRBD1, 5 bases. CDR3 size: 18 residues. V dropped 5 bases and J dropped 0 bases, with 19 bases sitting between them. CDR1 and CDR2 from the germline V gene are SGHAT and FQNNGV. For the CDR3, the DNA is TGTGCCAGCAGCGTCCTTTCAGGGCGCAGATCGAACACCGGGGAGCTGTTTTTT. It is translated as CASSVLSGRRSNTGELFF.

The chain links TRBV28 to TRBJ2-7; D is possibly TRBD1 (5 bases). CDR1 is MDHEN, CDR2 SYDVKM, per germline. V was clipped by 3 bases and J by 2 bases, with 20 bases between them. The CDR3 has 17 residues. In DNA, the CDR3 is TGTGCCAGCAGTTTGAGATTGGAGAAGGGGCCCCCCTACGAGCAGTACGTC. Translation: CASSLRLEKGPPYEQYV.

This clonotype was seen ten or more times. At one end, the junction sequence differs from germline, possibly due to a read error. CDR3 loop: CASSLDGGTEAFF. CDR3 nucleotides: TGTGCCAGCAGTTTAGATGGAGGCACTGAAGCTTTCTTT. The V gene is TRBV5-1, the J gene TRBJ1-1; D gene ambiguous. This CDR3 contains 13 residues. CDR1 is SGHRS, CDR2 YFSETQ, per germline.

V usage is TRBV20-1 and J usage is TRBJ2-3; D not resolved. The germline V gene encodes CDR1 DFQATT and CDR2 SNEGSKA (reference sequence). Trimming cost V 6 bases and J 3 bases, with 13 bases left between them. This CDR3 has 13 residues. The CDR3 DNA follows: TGCAGTGCGGAGCTAACTGGGACAGATACGCAGTATTTT. It specifies CSAELTGTDTQYF.

This clonotype was seen more than once but under ten times. This chain uses TRBV20-1 with TRBJ2-1; tentatively, D is TRBD1 (5 bases). Trimming cost V 3 bases and J 6 bases, with 12 bases left between them. The CDR3 contains 13 residues. Germline CDR1 DFQATT, CDR2 SNEGSKA (reference sequence). The CDR3 loop is CSASRGHSNEQFF. The CDR3 DNA reads as TGCAGTGCTAGTAGAGGACACTCCAATGAGCAGTTCTTC.

This chain links TRBV11-2 with TRBJ2-7, with 10 bases matching TRBD1. CDR3 size: 14 residues. Germline values: CDR1 SGHAT, CDR2 FQNNGV. The junction had 1 base not matched to a gene; V was cut back by 0 bases and J by 5 bases. The CDR3 is CASSLDGTGDEQYV. The CDR3 DNA reads TGTGCCAGCAGCTTAGATGGGACAGGGGACGAGCAGTACGTC.

This clonotype was counted many times. The chain combines TRBV11-2 with TRBJ2-1; 8 nucleotides match TRBD2. CDR3 size: 15 residues. Germline CDR1 is SGHAT and CDR2 is FQNNGV. V gave up 2 bases and J gave up 5 bases; unmatched junction bases: 5. The CDR3 bases are TGTGCCAGCAGCTTATCGGGACTAGACCACAATGAGCAGTTCTTC. The encoded protein is CASSLSGLDHNEQFF.

This clonotype was observed a few times. V is TRBV4-2 and J is TRBJ1-1; TRBD1 matches at 8 bases. The germline gives CDR1 LGHNA, CDR2 YNFKEQ. The V gene end was trimmed by 1 base and the J gene end by 1 base; junction bases not matched to a gene: 5. There are 16 residues in the CDR3. The CDR3 coding sequence is TGTGCCAGCAGCCAAGTCAGGGGACAGGCGAACACTGAAGCTTTCTTT. Protein sequence: CASSQVRGQANTEAFF.

V usage is TRBV20-1 and J usage is TRBJ2-3; 7 bases match TRBD1. The V gene end was trimmed by 3 bases and the J gene end by 4 bases; junction bases not matched to a gene: 4. The germline CDR1 and CDR2 sequences are DFQATT and SNEGSKA (reference sequence). This CDR3 is 13 amino acids long. The CDR3 DNA follows: TGCAGTGCTAGTGGGCAGGGGGCAGATACGCAGTATTTT. Its translation: CSASGQGADTQYF.

The sample holds a few counts of this clonotype. The chain uses TRBV6-5 and TRBJ2-4, with 7 bases aligning to TRBD1. V gave up 0 bases and J gave up 3 bases; unmatched junction bases: 5. CDR3 length: 16 residues. Germline V CDR1 and CDR2: MNHEY, SVGAGI. The CDR3 DNA reads as TGTGCCAGCAGTTACTCCCTAGACAGGGACAAAAACATTCAGTACTTC. Translation: CASSYSLDRDKNIQYF.

This chain connects TRBV4-1 to TRBJ2-3; 8 nucleotides align to TRBD1. The V gene's germline CDR1 is MGHRA and CDR2 YSYEKL. The CDR3 loop spans 16 amino acids. The V gene end was trimmed by 0 bases and the J gene end by 7 bases; junction bases not matched to a gene: 9. The CDR3 DNA sequence: TGCGCCAGCAGCCAAGAAGCCAGGGGGCCAGGGAATACGCAGTATTTT. Translation gives CASSQEARGPGNTQYF.

A few counts support this clonotype. J is TRBJ1-2 and V is TRBV15; no definite D call. In germline, CDR1 is LNHNV, CDR2 YYDKDF (reference sequence). The CDR3 sequence is 13 residues long. Trimming shortened V by 0 bases and J by 6 bases, and 8 bases separated the two germline ends. The CDR3 DNA follows: TGTGCCACCAGCAGAGACAGAGAACATGGCTACACCTTC. Amino acid sequence: CATSRDREHGYTF.

This clonotype has a count of ten or more. J is TRBJ2-2 and V is TRBV29-1; D remains ambiguous. The V gene's germline CDR1 is SQVTM and CDR2 ANQGSEA. V was trimmed by 4 bases and J by 5 bases, leaving 8 bases between them. This CDR3 spans 12 amino acids. The CDR3 DNA reads TGCAGCGTTGTTAGGATTACCGGGGAGCTGTTTTTT. Its protein is CSVVRITGELFF.

The rearrangement joins TRBV12-3 or TRBV12-4 to TRBJ2-7; D might be TRBD2 (5 bases). The V end lost 7 bases, the J end lost 4 bases, and 23 bases lay between the germline ends. The CDR3 runs to 16 residues. The DNA of the CDR3 is TGTGCCAGCACCCCTGGGTCCCAGTACGGGATTTACGAGCAGTACTTC. The encoded protein is CASTPGSQYGIYEQYF.

This clonotype was seen ten or more times. The chain uses TRBV12-3 or TRBV12-4 and TRBJ2-3; the D call may be TRBD1 or TRBD2 (5 bases each). Between the trimmed V and J ends, which lost 6 bases and 4 bases, there was a span of 14 bases. The CDR3 is 14 amino acids. For the CDR3, the DNA is TGTGCCAGCAGCCTAGAGGGGAACCCAGATACGCAGTATTTT. It translates to CASSLEGNPDTQYF.

On this clonotype itself: A read error is possible here, since a much larger clone lies one base away. The conserved final phenylalanine or tryptophan is absent from the CDR3, which likely points to a read error. The chain links TRBV11-2 to TRBJ2-1; TRBD2 might be the D (6 bases). Germline CDR1 SGHAT, CDR2 FQNNGV. This CDR3 contains 13 residues. V lost 1 base, J lost 7 bases, and 8 bases lay in between. The CDR3 sequence is CASSLAAGNEQFL. The CDR3 coding sequence is TGTGCCAGCAGCTTAGCTGCGGGAAATGAGCAGTTCCTC.

This clonotype was seen a handful of times. The gene calls are TRBV10-3 and TRBJ1-2, with TRBD1 identical over 7 bases. V dropped 0 bases and J dropped 3; count of bases not matched to a gene: 7. Germline values: CDR1 ENHRY, CDR2 SYGVKD. The CDR3 loop spans 16 amino acids. CDR3 nucleotide sequence: TGTGCCATCAGTGAGTCCTGGGACAGCTTCCACTATGGCTACACCTTC. The encoded protein is CAISESWDSFHYGYTF.

The CDR3 bases are TGTGCCAGCAGCCAAGAAGGACTAGCAGCCCCCCTACAGAGTGAGCAGTTCTTC. It specifies CASSQEGLAAPLQSEQFF. The V call is TRBV4-2, the J call TRBJ2-1, with 8 bases lining up with TRBD2. CDR3 length equals 18 residues. Unmatched junction bases numbered 16, after V lost 0 bases and J lost 9 bases. Germline CDR1 reads LGHNA; CDR2 reads YNFKEQ.

This clonotype was seen at least ten times. The chain has TRBV4-2 and TRBJ2-3, with 16 bases matching TRBD2. The CDR3 is 20 residues long. Looked up from germline, CDR1 is LGHNA and CDR2 is YNFKEQ. V lost 0 bases, J lost 2 bases, and 8 bases stayed unmatched. Written as DNA, the CDR3 is TGTGCCAGCAGCCAAGATCCGCAGGGACTAGCGGGGGGGGACACAGATACGCAGTATTTT. This sequence encodes CASSQDPQGLAGGDTDTQYF.

V gene TRBV11-2 combines with J gene TRBJ2-7, with D maybe TRBD1 (6 bases). The length of the CDR3 is 17 residues. Between the trimmed V and J ends, which lost 3 bases and 0 bases, there was a span of 18 bases. CDR1 and CDR2 from the germline V gene are SGHAT and FQNNGV. The CDR3 here is CASSLTPPGASSYEQYV. For the CDR3, the DNA is TGTGCCAGCAGCTTGACCCCTCCAGGGGCCAGCTCCTACGAGCAGTACGTC.

This clonotype was seen a few times. The V and J genes are TRBV7-8 and TRBJ2-7; 8 nucleotides align to TRBD1. The CDR3 contains 14 residues. CDR1 is SGHVS and CDR2 is FQNEAQ in the germline V gene. V gave up 6 bases and J gave up 3 bases; unmatched junction bases: 7. The CDR3 DNA reads TGTGCCAGCAGTTTCGGACAGGGACTCTACGAGCAGTACGTC. It codes for CASSFGQGLYEQYV.

This clonotype was counted between two and nine times. The chain couples TRBV12-5 to TRBJ2-1, with D possibly matching TRBD2 (7 bases). CDR1 LGHNT and CDR2 FRNRAP come from the germline V gene. The CDR3 is made up of 12 amino acids. For the CDR3, the DNA is TGTGCGAGGGGGGGGGACTACAATGAGCAGTTCTTC. Its protein product is CARGGDYNEQFF.

As regards this clonotype: One junction end does not reproduce the germline sequence, and a read error may be involved. This chain uses TRBV4-1 with TRBJ2-7; D gene uncertain. The CDR3 sequence is 13 residues long. Per the germline V gene, CDR1 is MGHRA and CDR2 is YSYEKL. The CDR3 DNA sequence: TGTGCCAGCAGCCAAGATCTCTCCTACGAGCAGTACTTC. Its translation: CASSQDLSYEQYF.

This chain's CDR3 is CASSLKPGNTEAFF. The DNA of the CDR3 is TGCGCCAGCAGCTTGAAGCCAGGAAACACTGAAGCTTTCTTT. The V and J genes are TRBV5-1 and TRBJ1-1; D is uncertain. The CDR3 has 14 amino acids. In germline, CDR1 is SGHRS, CDR2 YFSETQ. V lost 1 base to trimming and J lost 2 bases, with 9 bases between them.